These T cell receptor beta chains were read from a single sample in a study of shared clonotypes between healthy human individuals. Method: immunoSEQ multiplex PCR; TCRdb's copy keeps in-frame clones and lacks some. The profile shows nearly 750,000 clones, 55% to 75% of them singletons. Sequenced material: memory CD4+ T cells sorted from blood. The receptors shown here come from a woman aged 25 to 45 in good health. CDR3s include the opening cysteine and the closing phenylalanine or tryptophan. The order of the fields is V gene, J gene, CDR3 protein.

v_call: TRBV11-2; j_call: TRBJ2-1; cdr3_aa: CASSSMGTTIYNEQFF
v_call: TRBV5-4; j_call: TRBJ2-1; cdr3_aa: CASSWTSGDNEQFF
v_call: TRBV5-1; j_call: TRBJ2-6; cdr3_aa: CASSFETSGSGANVLTF
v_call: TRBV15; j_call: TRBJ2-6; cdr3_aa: CATEFAGANVLTF
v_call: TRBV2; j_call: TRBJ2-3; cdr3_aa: CASSGAGVRKDTQYF
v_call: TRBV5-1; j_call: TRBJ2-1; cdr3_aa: CASSLPTAANEQFF
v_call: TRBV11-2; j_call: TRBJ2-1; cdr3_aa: CASSFRTSGSNEQFF
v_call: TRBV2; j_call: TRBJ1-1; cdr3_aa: CATMKTGRNTEAFF
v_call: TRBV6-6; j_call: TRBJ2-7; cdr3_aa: CASSYVNEQYF
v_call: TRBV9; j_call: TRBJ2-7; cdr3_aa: CASSTEGLAGLEQYF
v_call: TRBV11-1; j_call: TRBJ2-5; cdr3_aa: CASSLGVATSGLQTQYF
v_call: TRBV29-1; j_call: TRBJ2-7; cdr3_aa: CSVGRNSGKGEQYF
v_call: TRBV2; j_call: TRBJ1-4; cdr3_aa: CASRRDRNNEKLFF
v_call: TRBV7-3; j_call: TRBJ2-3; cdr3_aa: CASSAASASTDTQYF
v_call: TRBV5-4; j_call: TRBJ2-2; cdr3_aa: CASRPGGTGVTGELFF